The T cell receptor (beta chain) described here comes from a study of CXCR3-negative and CXCR3-positive naive CD8 T cells. Study-level findings and limits: Whereas memory cells differed, naive CXCR3-negative and CXCR3-positive cells shared similar TRBV-TRBJ usage. TRB CDR3s were more hydrophobic in CXCR3-positive than in CXCR3-negative naive cells. In both naive subsets diversity was comparably high, whereas memory CD8+ cells showed much lower diversity.

The CDR3 runs 13 residues. Through 5' RACE with UMI labels, the TRB cDNA libraries were prepared. TCRdb re-analyzed the 5' RACE reads; it lists each CDR3 protein once, without DNA. There are some 66,000 distinct CDR3 sequences in the sample, with about 1.5% held by the top ten. On this clonotype: Its antigen remains unknown.

Source material: naive CXCR3- CD8+ T cells from blood. Stated subset: CD45RO-CCR7+CD27+CD95- naive CD8+ T cells lacking CXCR3 (TNR3-). The clonotype originates from a human donor in good health. Some clones in this sample may be carry-over from other donors' samples. J is TRBJ1-1 and V is TRBV12-3 or TRBV12-4. The CDR3: CASSFGQITEAFF.